Below are 24 T cell receptor beta chains sequenced from a single sample in a study of blood T cell repertoires in COVID-19. The table came from immunoSEQ multiplex PCR; TCRdb's copy has only in-frame clones and leaves some out. The sample holds over 450,000 clones, 85% to 90% seen once. The sequencing sample was made of peripheral blood. The receptors originated from a woman aged 45 to 65 with COVID-19, enrolled during active disease.

The chain is built from TRBV2 and TRBJ1-6; 9 bases are shared with TRBD1. With 6 bases clipped from V and 7 bases from J, the junction kept 13 bases outside the gene matches. The germline CDR1 and CDR2 sequences are SNHLY and FYNNEI. The CDR3 length is 17 residues. CDR3 region: CASRRPGTGFGNSPLHF. Here the CDR3 DNA reads TGTGCCAGCAGGCGTCCCGGGACAGGGTTCGGGAATTCACCCCTCCACTTT.

V and J are TRBV5-4 and TRBJ1-3; D not certain. The CDR3 totals 16 residues. CDR1 is SGHNT and CDR2 is YYREEE in the germline V gene (reference sequence). V gave up 4 bases and J gave up 0 bases, with 14 bases separating them. This chain's CDR3 is CASSQDGVYSGNTIYF. CDR3 nucleotides: TGTGCCAGCAGCCAGGACGGGGTTTACTCTGGAAACACCATATATTTT.

This clone was found a few times. This chain links TRBV6-1 with TRBJ2-3, with D perhaps matching TRBD2 (7 bases). The germline CDR1 and CDR2 sequences are MNHNS and SASEGT. This CDR3 spans 13 amino acids. Trimming cost V 3 bases and J 7 bases, with 11 bases left between them. Written as DNA, the CDR3 is TGTGCCAGCAGTGAGGGGGGGCCGTATACGCAGTATTTT. It translates to CASSEGGPYTQYF.

The chain has TRBV6-5 and TRBJ2-7; 8 nucleotides line up with TRBD2. This CDR3 is 13 amino acids long. Germline V CDR1 and CDR2: MNHEY, SVGAGI. The ends lost 8 bases at V and 4 bases at J; junction bases unmatched: 7. CDR3 bases: TGTGCCAGCTCTGCCGGGGGGGGATACGAGCAGTACTTC. It specifies CASSAGGGYEQYF.

This chain connects TRBV28 to TRBJ1-2; tentatively, D is TRBD1 (6 bases). CDR3 length equals 13 residues. Trimming left V 6 bases short and J 2 bases short, with 10 bases between. The germline CDR1 and CDR2 sequences are MDHEN and SYDVKM. The DNA for the CDR3 is TGTGCCAGCAGCCCGGACAGCAACTATGGCTACACCTTC. Residues: CASSPDSNYGYTF.

Regarding this clone: Other DNA sequences in this specimen translate into the identical CDR3. The V gene is TRBV5-6, the J gene TRBJ2-1, with TRBD2 as a possible D gene (5 bases). Germline CDR1 is SGHDT and CDR2 is YYEEEE. Trimming pared 2 bases from V and 10 bases from J, leaving 10 bases between. The CDR3 loop spans 12 amino acids. The CDR3 spells CASSFGRGEQFF. CDR3 nucleotides: TGTGCCAGCAGCTTTGGGAGAGGCGAGCAGTTCTTC.

This chain links TRBV19 with TRBJ1-2; TRBD1 aligns across 8 bases. Trimming took 5 bases from V and 6 from J; bases not matched to a gene: 14. CDR3 size: 16 residues. Germline V gene lookup returns CDR1 LNHDA and CDR2 SQIVND (reference sequence). The CDR3 bases are TGTGCCAGTAGTTCGCAGGGGGCCCTCCTCGGAGATGGCTACACCTTC. This encodes CASSSQGALLGDGYTF.

This chain connects TRBV2 to TRBJ1-4, with D possibly being TRBD1 (5 bases). Per the germline V gene, CDR1 is SNHLY and CDR2 is FYNNEI. This CDR3 region has 13 residues. V was trimmed by 7 bases and J by 8 bases, leaving 14 bases between them. The CDR3 protein is CASTKLRGEKLFF. The CDR3 region has the DNA TGTGCCAGCACTAAATTAAGGGGAGAAAAACTGTTTTTT.

V gene TRBV6-4 combines with J gene TRBJ2-2; 10 bases map to TRBD2. V dropped 6 bases and J dropped 5; count of bases not matched to a gene: 9. Germline V CDR1 and CDR2: MRHNA, SNTAGT. The CDR3 has 16 residues. CDR3 residues: CASRTLSSGGTGELFF. The CDR3 DNA follows: TGTGCCAGCAGGACACTGTCTAGCGGGGGAACCGGGGAGCTGTTTTTT.

The J gene is TRBJ2-4, the V gene TRBV24-1; possible D gene TRBD1, 5 bases. There are 15 residues in the CDR3. Trimming removed 5 bases at V and 0 bases at J, with 10 bases between. Germline CDR1 and CDR2: KGHDR and SFDVKD. For the CDR3, the DNA is TGTGCCACCAGTGGGCGACAGCTAGCCAAAAACATTCAGTACTTC. Its translation: CATSGRQLAKNIQYF.

The chain uses TRBV5-1 and TRBJ1-1, with D possibly TRBD1 on 5 matching bases. Germline CDR1 and CDR2: SGHRS and YFSETQ. This CDR3 spans 14 amino acids. Between the trimmed V and J ends, which lost 4 bases and 5 bases, there was a span of 15 bases. The CDR3 sequence: CASSPFDGGTEAFF. The CDR3, as DNA: TGCGCCAGCAGCCCGTTCGACGGGGGGACTGAAGCTTTCTTT.

This clone was observed a few times. This chain joins TRBV7-2 and TRBJ1-1, with D perhaps matching TRBD1 (5 bases). Trimming took off 2 bases at V and 11 bases at J, with 15 bases between the two ends. From germline, CDR1 is SGHTA and CDR2 FQGNSA. The CDR3 has 13 residues. Here the CDR3 reads CASSLSWGSSAFF. The CDR3 DNA sequence: TGTGCCAGCAGCTTAAGTTGGGGCTCCAGCGCTTTCTTT.

Remarks on this clone: This sample also contains other DNA sequences that code for the same CDR3. The V and J genes are TRBV7-9 and TRBJ1-5; unclear D gene. The V end was cut by 5 bases, the J end by 7 bases, with 9 bases between. In germline, CDR1 is SEHNR, CDR2 FQNEAQ (reference sequence). The CDR3 runs 12 residues. The CDR3 spells CASSLGEQPQHF. CDR3 DNA: TGTGCCAGCAGCCTAGGAGAGCAGCCCCAGCATTTT. The complete variable domain, with remaining parts taken from reference TRBV7-9 and TRBJ1-5, reads DTGVSQNPRHKITKRGQNVTFRCDPISEHNRLYWYRQTLGQGPEFLTYFQNEAQLEKSRLLSDRFSAERPKGSFSTLEIQRTEQGDSAMYLCASSLGEQPQHFGDGTRLSIL.

V usage is TRBV7-8 and J usage is TRBJ2-7; 8 bases agree with TRBD2. CDR3 length equals 17 residues. From germline, CDR1 is SGHVS and CDR2 FQNEAQ. J was trimmed by 0 bases and V by 1 base; bases with no gene match: 8. The DNA for the CDR3 is TGTGCCAGCAGCTTAGGCCCGGCGGCGGGGGGCTCCTACGAGCAGTACTTC. Encoded protein: CASSLGPAAGGSYEQYF.

The chain has TRBV10-2 and TRBJ2-7, with D unresolved. V lost 0 bases to trimming and J lost 3 bases, with 6 bases between them. This CDR3 has 13 residues. Germline CDR1 WSHSY, CDR2 SAAADI. The CDR3 DNA sequence: TGCGCCAGCAGTGAGTCAAGCAACTACGAGCAGTACTTC. This encodes CASSESSNYEQYF.

The chain is built from TRBV5-1 and TRBJ2-7, with 7 bases aligning to TRBD2. CDR3 length: 15 residues. Germline trimming cut 2 bases from V and 2 bases from J; bases unmatched to any gene: 7. Germline CDR1 reads SGHRS; CDR2 reads YFSETQ. The CDR3 bases are TGCGCCAGCAGCTTAGGTGCGGGGGAAACCTACGAGCAGTACTTC. This sequence encodes CASSLGAGETYEQYF.

CDR3 amino acids: CASSIGLAGGLQFF. CDR3 bases: TGTGCCAGTAGTATTGGACTAGCGGGGGGGCTGCAGTTCTTC. The rearrangement joins TRBV19 to TRBJ2-1; 15 nucleotides agree with TRBD2. CDR3 length equals 14 residues. Losses at the gene ends were 3 bases for V and 12 bases for J; bases not matched to a gene: 3. The germline gives CDR1 LNHDA, CDR2 SQIVND (reference sequence).

This chain links TRBV6-4 with TRBJ2-1, with TRBD2 matching over 8 bases. J gave up 7 bases and V 2 bases, and 4 bases lay outside the gene matches. CDR1 is MRHNA, CDR2 SNTAGT, per germline. The CDR3 is made up of 14 amino acids. DNA for the CDR3: TGTGCCAGCAGTGACGGGACTAGTGGGAATGAGCAGTTCTTC. It specifies CASSDGTSGNEQFF.

This chain connects TRBV19 to TRBJ1-2; 9 bases map to TRBD1. This CDR3 has 14 residues. The J segment lost 8 bases and the V segment lost 5 bases, leaving 9 bases of the junction unmatched. Germline lookup yields CDR1 LNHDA and CDR2 SQIVND (reference sequence). The CDR3 sequence: CASSPRDREVGYTF. The CDR3, as DNA: TGTGCCAGTAGTCCCCGGGACAGGGAGGTCGGCTACACCTTC.

The J gene is TRBJ2-2, the V gene TRBV5-1; D is perhaps TRBD1 (6 bases). V lost 4 bases, J lost 2 bases, and 9 bases lay in between. CDR1 and CDR2 (germline): SGHRS, YFSETQ. The CDR3 runs 14 residues. CDR3 in amino acids: CASSQGHNTGELFF. As DNA, the CDR3 is TGCGCCAGCAGCCAGGGACACAACACCGGGGAGCTGTTTTTT.

The chain employs TRBV30 and TRBJ1-1, with a weak D call TRBD1 (5 bases). Deletions cut 5 bases from V and 1 base from J, with 20 bases between. Germline-derived CDR1 and CDR2 are GTSNPN and SVGIG (reference sequence). CDR3 length: 16 residues. CDR3 amino acids: CAWGLLDPRENTEAFF. The CDR3 DNA reads as TGTGCCTGGGGTCTCCTAGATCCCAGGGAGAACACTGAAGCTTTCTTT.

V and J are TRBV15 and TRBJ2-7, with 7 bases matching TRBD2. Germline trimming cut 3 bases from V and 3 bases from J; bases unmatched to any gene: 5. The germline V gene encodes CDR1 LNHNV and CDR2 YYDKDF (reference sequence). The CDR3 covers 14 residues. The CDR3 bases are TGTGCCACCAGCAGCGGGGGGATGTTCTACGAGCAGTACTTC. Encoded protein: CATSSGGMFYEQYF.

This clone was detected a few times. The rearrangement links TRBV2 to TRBJ1-1; perhaps TRBD1 as D (5 bases). The CDR3 has 14 residues. Germline CDR1 and CDR2: SNHLY and FYNNEI. Trimming cost V 2 bases and J 6 bases, with 13 bases left between them. The CDR3 nucleotides are TGTGCCAGCAGTGAAAGGCAGGGAAAAGCTGAAGCTTTCTTT. Translation: CASSERQGKAEAFF.

The V call is TRBV4-1, the J call TRBJ1-2, with a possible D match to TRBD1 (5 bases). Trimming left V 3 bases short and J 4 bases short, with 18 bases between. CDR3 length equals 16 residues. CDR1 MGHRA and CDR2 YSYEKL come from the germline V gene. CDR3 sequence reads: CASSQGRGEGSYGYTF. Here the CDR3 DNA reads TGCGCCAGCAGCCAGGGGCGGGGTGAGGGGAGCTATGGCTACACCTTC.